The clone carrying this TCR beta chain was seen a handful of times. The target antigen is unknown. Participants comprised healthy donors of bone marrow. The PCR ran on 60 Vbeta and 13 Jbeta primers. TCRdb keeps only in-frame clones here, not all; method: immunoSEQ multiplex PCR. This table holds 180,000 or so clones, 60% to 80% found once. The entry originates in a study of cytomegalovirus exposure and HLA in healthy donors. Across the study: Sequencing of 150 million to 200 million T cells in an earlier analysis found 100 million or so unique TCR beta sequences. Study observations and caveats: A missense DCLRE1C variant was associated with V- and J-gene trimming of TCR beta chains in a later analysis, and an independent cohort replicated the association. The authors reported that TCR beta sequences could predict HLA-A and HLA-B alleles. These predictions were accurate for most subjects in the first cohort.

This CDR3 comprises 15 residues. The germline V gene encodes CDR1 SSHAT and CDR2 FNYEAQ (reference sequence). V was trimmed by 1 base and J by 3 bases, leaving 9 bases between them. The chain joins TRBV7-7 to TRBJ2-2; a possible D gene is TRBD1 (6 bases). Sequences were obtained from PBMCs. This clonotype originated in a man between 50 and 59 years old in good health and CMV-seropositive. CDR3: CASSLGGGDTGELFF. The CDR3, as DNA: TGTGCCAGCAGCTTAGGAGGGGGAGACACCGGGGAGCTGTTTTTT. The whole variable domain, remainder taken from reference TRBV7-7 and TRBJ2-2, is GAGVSQSPRYKVTKRGQDVTLRCDPISSHATLYWYQQALGQGPEFLTYFNYEAQPDKSGLPSDRFSAERPEGSISTLTIQRTEQRDSAMYRCASSLGGGDTGELFFGEGSRLTVL.